This TCR beta chain was observed in a study of blood T cell repertoires in COVID-19. On the study more broadly: Material from acute and convalescent COVID-19 was sourced from the United States, Italy and Spain. T cells, B-cell-depleted T cells, or PBMCs supplied cDNA or gDNA.

Assay used: immunoSEQ multiplex PCR; TCRdb lists only in-frame clones, some missing. The data contain approximately 340,000 clones, just over 90% of them singletons. The germline gives CDR1 LNHDA, CDR2 SQIVND (reference sequence). Trimming removed 4 bases from V and 7 bases from J, with 13 bases in between. There are 13 residues in the CDR3. J is TRBJ1-2 and V is TRBV19, with D possibly being TRBD1 (6 bases). The sample consisted of PBMCs or T cells enriched from blood (not recorded which). The TCR sequence derives from a woman between 35 and 50 years old who had been exposed to COVID-19. CDR3 in DNA: TGTGCCAGTAGTACGAACAGGGTCTTTGGCTACACCTTC. Its protein product is CASSTNRVFGYTF.